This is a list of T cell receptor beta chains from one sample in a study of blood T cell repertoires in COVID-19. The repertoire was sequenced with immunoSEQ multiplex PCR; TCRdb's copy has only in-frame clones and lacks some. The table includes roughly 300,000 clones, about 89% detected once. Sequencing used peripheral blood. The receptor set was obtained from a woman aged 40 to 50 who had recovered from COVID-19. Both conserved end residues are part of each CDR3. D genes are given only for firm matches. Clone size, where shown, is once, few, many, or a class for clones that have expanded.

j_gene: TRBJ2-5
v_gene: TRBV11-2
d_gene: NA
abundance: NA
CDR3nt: TGTGCCAGCAGCTTAGGTACAGGGAAGGAGACCCAGTACTTC
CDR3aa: CASSLGTGKETQYF

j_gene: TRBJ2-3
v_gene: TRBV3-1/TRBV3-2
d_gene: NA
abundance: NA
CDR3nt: TGTGCCGCGTTGGGGCTTGGTAATACGCAGTATTTT
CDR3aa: CAALGLGNTQYF

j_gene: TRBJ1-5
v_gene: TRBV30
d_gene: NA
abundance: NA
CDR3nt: TGTGCCTCCTCACAGGGCCCCAATCAGCCCCAGCATTTT
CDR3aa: CASSQGPNQPQHF

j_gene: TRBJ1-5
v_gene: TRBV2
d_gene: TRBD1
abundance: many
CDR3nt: TGTGCCAGCAGTGAAGGCCGACAGGGGTATCAGCCCCAGCATTTT
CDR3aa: CASSEGRQGYQPQHF

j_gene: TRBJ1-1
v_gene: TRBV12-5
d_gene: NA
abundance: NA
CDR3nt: TGTGCTAGCGGTGTGAGTGAAGCTTTCTTT
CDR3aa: CASGVSEAFF

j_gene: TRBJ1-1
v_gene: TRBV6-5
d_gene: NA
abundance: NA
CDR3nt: TGTGCCAGCAGCGCCCCCGGGGGGAACACTGAAGCTTTCTTT
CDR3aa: CASSAPGGNTEAFF

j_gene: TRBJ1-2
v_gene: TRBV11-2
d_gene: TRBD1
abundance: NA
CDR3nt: TGTGCCAGCAGGAACCGGGACAGGGGGCATGGCTACACCTTC
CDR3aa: CASRNRDRGHGYTF

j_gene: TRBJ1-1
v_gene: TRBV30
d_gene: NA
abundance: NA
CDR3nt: TGTGCTTGTCAACCAGGGGTAGCTGAAGCTTTCTTT
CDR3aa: CACQPGVAEAFF

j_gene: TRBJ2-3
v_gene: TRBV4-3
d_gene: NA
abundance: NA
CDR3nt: TGCGCCAGCAGCCAAGATTCTCTGCGGGTAAGCGCAGATACGCAGTATTTT
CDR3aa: CASSQDSLRVSADTQYF

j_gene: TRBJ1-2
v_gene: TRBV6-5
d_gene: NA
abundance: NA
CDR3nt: TGTGCCAGCAGTACCTTGACGGGTTATGGCTACACCTTC
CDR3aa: CASSTLTGYGYTF

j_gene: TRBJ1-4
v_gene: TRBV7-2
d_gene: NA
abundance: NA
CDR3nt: TGTGCCAGCAGCCGGGGACTCAAGGGAGAAAAACTGTTTTTT
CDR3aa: CASSRGLKGEKLFF

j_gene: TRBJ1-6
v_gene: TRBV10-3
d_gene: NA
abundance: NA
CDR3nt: TGTGCCATCAGGGCGGACACCTGGAGCTCCTATAATTCACCCCTCCACTTT
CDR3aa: CAIRADTWSSYNSPLHF

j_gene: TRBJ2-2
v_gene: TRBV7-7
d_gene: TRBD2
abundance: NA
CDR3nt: TGTGCCAGCAGACTAGCGGGTGGCACCGGGGAGCTGTTTTTT
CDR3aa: CASRLAGGTGELFF

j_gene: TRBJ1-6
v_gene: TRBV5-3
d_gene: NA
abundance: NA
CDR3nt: TGTGCCAGAAGCTTGGGTCCCCGGACAGCGAATTCACCCCTCCACTTT
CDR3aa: CARSLGPRTANSPLHF

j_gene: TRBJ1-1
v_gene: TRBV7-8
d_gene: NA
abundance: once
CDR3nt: TGTGCCAGCAGCTTAATAGGGGGTGAAGCTTTCTTT
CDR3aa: CASSLIGGEAFF

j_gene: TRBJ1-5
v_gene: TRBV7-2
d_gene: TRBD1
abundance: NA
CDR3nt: TGTGCCAGCAGCCCACGGGACAGGGGACTGCCCCAGCATTTT
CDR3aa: CASSPRDRGLPQHF

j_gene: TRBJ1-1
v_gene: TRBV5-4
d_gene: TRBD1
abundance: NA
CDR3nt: TGTGCCAGCAGCTCGATGGACAGGGGGGGCACTGAAGCTTTCTTT
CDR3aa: CASSSMDRGGTEAFF

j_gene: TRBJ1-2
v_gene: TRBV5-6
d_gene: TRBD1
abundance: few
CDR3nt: TGTGCCAGCAGACCCCGCGCAGGGGGCGCGTGGGGCTACACCTTC
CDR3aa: CASRPRAGGAWGYTF

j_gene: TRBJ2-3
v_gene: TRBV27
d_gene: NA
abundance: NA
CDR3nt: TGTGCCAGCAGTTTATTTGGGGGACAACCCACAGATACGCAGTATTTT
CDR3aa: CASSLFGGQPTDTQYF

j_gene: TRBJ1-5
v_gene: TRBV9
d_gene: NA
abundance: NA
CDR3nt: TGTGCCAGCAGCGTAGACGGCGGATCCGATCAGCCCCAGCATTTT
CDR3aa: CASSVDGGSDQPQHF

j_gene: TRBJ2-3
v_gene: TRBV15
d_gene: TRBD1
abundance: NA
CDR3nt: TGTGCCACCAGCAGAGATACGACAGGGTTTACGTATTTT
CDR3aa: CATSRDTTGFTYF

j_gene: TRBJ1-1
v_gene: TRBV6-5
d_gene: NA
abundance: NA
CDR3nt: TGTGCCAGCAGTACACAGGTGAACACTGAAGCTTTCTTT
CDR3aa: CASSTQVNTEAFF

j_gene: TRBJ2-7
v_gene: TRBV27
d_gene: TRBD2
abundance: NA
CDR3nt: TGTGCCAGCAGAAAGGGAGGACTAGCGGGTAATGACGAGCAGTACTTC
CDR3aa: CASRKGGLAGNDEQYF

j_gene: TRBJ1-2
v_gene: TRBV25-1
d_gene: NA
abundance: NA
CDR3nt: TGTGCCAGCAGTGCGCAGGGTTATGGCTACACCTTC
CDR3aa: CASSAQGYGYTF

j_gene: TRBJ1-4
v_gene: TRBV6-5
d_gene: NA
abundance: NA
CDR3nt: TGTGCCAGCAGGGGGGCTTATGGGGAAAAACTGTTTTTT
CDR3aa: CASRGAYGEKLFF

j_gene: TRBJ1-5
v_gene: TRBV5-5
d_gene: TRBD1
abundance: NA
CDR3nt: TGTGCCAGCAGCTGGGGACAGGGAGGGAATCAGCCCCAGCATTTT
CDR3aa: CASSWGQGGNQPQHF

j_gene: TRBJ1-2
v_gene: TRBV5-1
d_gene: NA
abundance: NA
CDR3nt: TGCGCCAGCAGCTTGGTGGGGCAGGGTGGAACAGGCTACACCTTC
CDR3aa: CASSLVGQGGTGYTF

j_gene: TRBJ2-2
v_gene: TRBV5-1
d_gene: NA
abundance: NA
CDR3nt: TGCGCCAGCAGCCCCGACAGGCCAAACACCGGGGAGCTGTTTTTT
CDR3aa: CASSPDRPNTGELFF

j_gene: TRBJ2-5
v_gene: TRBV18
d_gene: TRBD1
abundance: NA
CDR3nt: TGTGCCAGCTGGGCCTTATGGACAGGGAAAGAGACCCAGTACTTC
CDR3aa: CASWALWTGKETQYF

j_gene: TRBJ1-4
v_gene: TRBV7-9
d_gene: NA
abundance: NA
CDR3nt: TGTGCCAGCAGCTCCTATAATGAAAAACTGTTTTTT
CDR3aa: CASSSYNEKLFF

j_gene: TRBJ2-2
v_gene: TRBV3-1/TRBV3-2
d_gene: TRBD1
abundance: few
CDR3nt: TGTGCCAGCAGCCAATTGGACAGGCATGATGGGGAGCTGTTTTTT
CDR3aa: CASSQLDRHDGELFF

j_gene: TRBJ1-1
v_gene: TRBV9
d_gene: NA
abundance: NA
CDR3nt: TGTGCCAGCAGCGTAGACAGGGACACTGAAGCTTTCTTT
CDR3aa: CASSVDRDTEAFF

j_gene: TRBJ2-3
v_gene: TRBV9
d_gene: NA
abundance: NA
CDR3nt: TGTGCCAGCAGCTCCAGGGGGGAGCGCCGAGGAGATACGCAGTATTTT
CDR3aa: CASSSRGERRGDTQYF

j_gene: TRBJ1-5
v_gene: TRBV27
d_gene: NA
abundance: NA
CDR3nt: TGTGCCAGCAGTTTCCGTAGTCGACAGCCCCAGCATTTT
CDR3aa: CASSFRSRQPQHF

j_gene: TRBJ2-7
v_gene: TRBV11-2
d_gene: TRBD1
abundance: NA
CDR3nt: TGTGCCAGCAGCCTAGCACTACAGGGGCGCCCCTACGAGCAGTACTTC
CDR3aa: CASSLALQGRPYEQYF

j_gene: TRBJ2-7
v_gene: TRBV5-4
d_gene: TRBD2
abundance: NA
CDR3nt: TGTGCCAGCAGCACGGGACTATTGTACGAGCAGTACTTC
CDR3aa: CASSTGLLYEQYF

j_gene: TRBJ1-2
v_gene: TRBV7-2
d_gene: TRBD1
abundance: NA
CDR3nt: TGTGCCAGCAGCTTCACGTTAGGGACAGGGTCGTATGGCTACACCTTC
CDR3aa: CASSFTLGTGSYGYTF

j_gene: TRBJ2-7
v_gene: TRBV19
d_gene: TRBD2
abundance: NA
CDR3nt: TGTGCCAGTAGCTTGGGAGGACTAGCGGGGGCCACCTACGAGCAGTACTTC
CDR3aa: CASSLGGLAGATYEQYF

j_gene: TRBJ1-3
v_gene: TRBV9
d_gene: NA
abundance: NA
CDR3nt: TGTGCCAGCAGCGTAGGGGGGGTATCAGGAAACACCATATATTTT
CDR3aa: CASSVGGVSGNTIYF

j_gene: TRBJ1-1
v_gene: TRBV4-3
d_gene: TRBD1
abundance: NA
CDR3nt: TGCGCCAGCAGCCCACAGGGGAAGGCTGAAGCTTTCTTT
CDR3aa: CASSPQGKAEAFF

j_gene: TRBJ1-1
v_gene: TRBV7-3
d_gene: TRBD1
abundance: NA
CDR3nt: TGTGCCAGCAGCTTTCACAGGGGGCTGGTAACTGAAGCTTTCTTT
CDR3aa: CASSFHRGLVTEAFF

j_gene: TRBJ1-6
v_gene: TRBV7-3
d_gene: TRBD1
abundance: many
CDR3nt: TGTGCCAGCAGCCCGACAGGGTTGGATTCACCCCTCCACTTT
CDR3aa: CASSPTGLDSPLHF

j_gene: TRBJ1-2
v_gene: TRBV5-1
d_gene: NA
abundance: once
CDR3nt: TGCGCCAGCAGCCCTCGGGGGAGCCGCGATGGCTACACCTTC
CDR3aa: CASSPRGSRDGYTF

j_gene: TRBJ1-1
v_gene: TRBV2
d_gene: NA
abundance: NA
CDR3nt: TGTGCCAACACCAATGGGGACTTGAACACTGAAGCTTTCTTT
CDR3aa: CANTNGDLNTEAFF

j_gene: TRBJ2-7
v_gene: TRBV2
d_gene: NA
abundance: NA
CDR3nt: TGTGCCAGCAGGATCCGGGGGACCTACGAGCAGTACTTC
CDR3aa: CASRIRGTYEQYF

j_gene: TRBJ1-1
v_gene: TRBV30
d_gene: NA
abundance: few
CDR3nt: TGTGCCGGCGGGGGGAAGTATAACACTGAAGCTTTCTTT
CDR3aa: CAGGGKYNTEAFF

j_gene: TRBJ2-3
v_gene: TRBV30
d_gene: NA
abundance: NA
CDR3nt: TGTGCCTGGAGTGGTCAGGGAATCACAGATACGCAGTATTTT
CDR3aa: CAWSGQGITDTQYF

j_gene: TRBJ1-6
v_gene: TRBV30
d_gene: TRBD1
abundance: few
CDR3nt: TGTGCCTGGAGTATACAGGGGGCGGAAAATTCACCCCTCCACTTT
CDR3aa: CAWSIQGAENSPLHF

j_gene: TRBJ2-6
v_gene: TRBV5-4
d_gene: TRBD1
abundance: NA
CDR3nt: TGTGCCAGCACGCGACAGGGGGCGAATGGGGCCAACGTCCTGACTTTC
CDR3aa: CASTRQGANGANVLTF

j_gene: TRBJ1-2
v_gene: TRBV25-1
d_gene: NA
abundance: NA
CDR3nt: TGTGCCAGCGAACAGGGAGGGACGTATGGCTACACCTTC
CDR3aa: CASEQGGTYGYTF

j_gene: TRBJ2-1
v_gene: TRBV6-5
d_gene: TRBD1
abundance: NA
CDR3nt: TGTGCCAGCAGCCCAGGACAGGGGGCGGGTGAGCAGTTCTTC
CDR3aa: CASSPGQGAGEQFF

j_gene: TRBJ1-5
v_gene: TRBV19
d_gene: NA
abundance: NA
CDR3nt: TGTGCCAGTAGTATAAGACAGCTCAATCAGCCCCAGCATTTT
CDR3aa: CASSIRQLNQPQHF

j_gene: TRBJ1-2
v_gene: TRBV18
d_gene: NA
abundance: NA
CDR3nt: TGTGCCAGCTCCCAAGGGGGAGGGCTGAACTATGGCTACACCTTC
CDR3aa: CASSQGGGLNYGYTF